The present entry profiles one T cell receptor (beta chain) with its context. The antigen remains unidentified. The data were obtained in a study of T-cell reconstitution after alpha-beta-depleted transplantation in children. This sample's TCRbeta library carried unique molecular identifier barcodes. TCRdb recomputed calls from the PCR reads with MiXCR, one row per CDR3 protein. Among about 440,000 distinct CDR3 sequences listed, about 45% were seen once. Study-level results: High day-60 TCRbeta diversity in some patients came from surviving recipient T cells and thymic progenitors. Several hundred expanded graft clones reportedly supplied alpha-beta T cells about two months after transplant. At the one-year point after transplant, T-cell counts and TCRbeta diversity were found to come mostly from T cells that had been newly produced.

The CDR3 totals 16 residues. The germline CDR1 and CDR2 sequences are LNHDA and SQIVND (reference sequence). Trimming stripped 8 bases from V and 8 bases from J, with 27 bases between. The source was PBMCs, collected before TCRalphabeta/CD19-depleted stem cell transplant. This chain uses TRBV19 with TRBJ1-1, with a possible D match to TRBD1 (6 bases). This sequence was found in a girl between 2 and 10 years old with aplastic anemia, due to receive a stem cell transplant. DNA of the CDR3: TGTGCCAGTCTGAATAGTGGGGGGCGCTATGATATAGAAGCTTTCTTT. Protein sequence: CASLNSGGRYDIEAFF. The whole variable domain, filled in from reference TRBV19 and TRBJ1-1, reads DGGITQSPKYLFRKEGQNVTLSCEQNLNHDAMYWYRQDPGQGLRLIYYSQIVNDFQKGDIAEGYSVSREKKESFPLTVTSAQKNPTAFYLCASLNSGGRYDIEAFFGQGTRLTVV.